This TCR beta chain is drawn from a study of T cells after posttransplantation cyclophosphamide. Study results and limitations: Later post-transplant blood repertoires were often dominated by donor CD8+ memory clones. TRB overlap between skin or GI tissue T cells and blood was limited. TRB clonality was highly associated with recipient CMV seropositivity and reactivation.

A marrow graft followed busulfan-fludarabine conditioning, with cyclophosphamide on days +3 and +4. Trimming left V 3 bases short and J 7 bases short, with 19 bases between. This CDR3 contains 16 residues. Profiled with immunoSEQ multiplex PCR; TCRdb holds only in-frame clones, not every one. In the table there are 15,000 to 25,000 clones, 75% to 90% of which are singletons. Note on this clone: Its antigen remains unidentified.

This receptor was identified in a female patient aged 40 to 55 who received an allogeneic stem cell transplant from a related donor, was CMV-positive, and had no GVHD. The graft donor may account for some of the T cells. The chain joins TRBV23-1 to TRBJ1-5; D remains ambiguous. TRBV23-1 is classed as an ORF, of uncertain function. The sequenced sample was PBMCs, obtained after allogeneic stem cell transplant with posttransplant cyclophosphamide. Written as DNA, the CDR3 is TGCGCCAGCAGTCATCCAGGCCAGAAATTTAACCAGCCCCAGCATTTT. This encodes CASSHPGQKFNQPQHF.